Listed below are T cell receptor beta chains from one sample, sequenced in a study of a mutant IDH1 vaccine in newly diagnosed glioma. For these TCRs, the target antigens are not known. Profiling relied on immunoSEQ multiplex PCR, and the TCRdb table lists in-frame clones only, not all of them. Among around 30,000 clones, around nine tenths were seen once, and the ten largest hold around 2.6%. Sequenced here: PBMCs, sampled from a glioma patient whose treatment included an IDH1 peptide vaccine. The source of these receptors is a middle-aged man with glioma. Each CDR3 is given with its conserved first and last residue. D genes are given only for firm matches. Part of the rows lack a size; the others show once, few, many or a class for expanded clones.

V: TRBV4-1; D: -; J: TRBJ2-5; size: -; CDR3: CASSQEIGTQYF; DNA: TGCGCCAGCAGCCAAGAGATAGGGACCCAGTACTTC
V: TRBV6-1; D: -; J: TRBJ2-2; size: medium-sized; CDR3: CASGSYTGELFF; DNA: TGTGCCAGCGGCAGCTACACCGGGGAGCTGTTTTTT
V: TRBV27; D: -; J: TRBJ1-2; size: -; CDR3: CASSSLPVSAGGRNGYTF; DNA: TGTGCCAGCAGTTCCCTCCCAGTATCCGCAGGAGGGAGGAATGGCTACACCTTC
V: TRBV2; D: -; J: TRBJ1-6; size: -; CDR3: CASRAEGGTSYNSPLHF; DNA: TGTGCCAGCAGAGCCGAGGGGGGGACGTCCTATAATTCACCCCTCCACTTT
V: TRBV5-4; D: TRBD2; J: TRBJ2-1; size: -; CDR3: CASRPTSSSSYNEQFF; DNA: TGTGCCAGCAGGCCGACTAGCTCCAGCTCCTACAATGAGCAGTTCTTC
V: TRBV5-6; D: TRBD2; J: TRBJ2-5; size: -; CDR3: CASSLYLAGRKETQYF; DNA: TGTGCCAGCAGCTTGTACCTAGCGGGAAGAAAAGAGACCCAGTACTTC
V: TRBV2; D: TRBD1; J: TRBJ2-5; size: -; CDR3: CASSSGQGQETQYF; DNA: TGTGCCAGCAGTTCCGGACAGGGCCAAGAGACCCAGTACTTC
V: TRBV10-3; D: TRBD1; J: TRBJ1-2; size: -; CDR3: CATTSPTGGYGYTF; DNA: TGTGCCACCACCTCTCCGACAGGGGGCTATGGCTACACCTTC
V: TRBV11-2; D: TRBD2; J: TRBJ2-7; size: -; CDR3: CASSEAGGPYEQYF; DNA: TGTGCCAGCTCGGAGGCGGGAGGGCCCTACGAGCAGTACTTC
V: TRBV5-4; D: -; J: TRBJ1-1; size: -; CDR3: CASSLEVRGTEAFF; DNA: TGTGCCAGCAGCTTGGAGGTTAGGGGCACTGAAGCTTTCTTT
V: TRBV7-8; D: -; J: TRBJ2-3; size: -; CDR3: CASSLRGDIGTDTQYF; DNA: TGTGCCAGCAGCTTACGGGGGGACATTGGGACAGATACGCAGTATTTT
V: TRBV28; D: TRBD1; J: TRBJ2-3; size: once; CDR3: CASFTGQGPSTDTQYF; DNA: TGTGCCAGCTTTACGGGACAGGGGCCGTCCACAGATACGCAGTATTTT
V: TRBV19; D: TRBD1; J: TRBJ1-6; size: -; CDR3: CASSTPGQGSSPLHF; DNA: TGTGCCAGTAGTACCCCGGGACAGGGGAGTTCACCCCTCCACTTT
V: TRBV11-3; D: -; J: TRBJ2-2; size: -; CDR3: CASSRDTNTGELFF; DNA: TGTGCCAGCAGCCGGGACACGAACACCGGGGAGCTGTTTTTT
V: TRBV30; D: TRBD1; J: TRBJ1-5; size: once; CDR3: CACGTGGFQPQHF; DNA: TGTGCCTGTGGGACAGGGGGCTTTCAGCCCCAGCATTTT
V: TRBV19; D: -; J: TRBJ1-2; size: -; CDR3: CASSIDWASYGYTF; DNA: TGTGCCAGTAGTATAGACTGGGCGTCCTATGGCTACACCTTC
V: TRBV27; D: -; J: TRBJ2-3; size: -; CDR3: CASSFQAGSTDTQYF; DNA: TGTGCCAGCAGTTTTCAGGCCGGGAGTACAGATACGCAGTATTTT
V: TRBV4-1; D: -; J: TRBJ2-5; size: -; CDR3: CASSQGLGLARETQYF; DNA: TGCGCCAGCAGCCAAGGGTTAGGGCTAGCGCGAGAGACCCAGTACTTC
V: TRBV28; D: TRBD1; J: TRBJ1-2; size: -; CDR3: CASSPGQGWAGYTF; DNA: TGTGCCAGCAGTCCGGGACAGGGGTGGGCTGGCTACACCTTC
V: TRBV5-5; D: -; J: TRBJ1-3; size: -; CDR3: CASSQQGTFYGSGNTIYF; DNA: TGTGCCAGCAGCCAGCAGGGGACGTTCTACGGCTCTGGAAACACCATATATTTT
V: TRBV19; D: TRBD1; J: TRBJ1-5; size: -; CDR3: CASSEGARQPQHF; DNA: TGTGCCAGTTCAGAGGGGGCGAGGCAGCCCCAGCATTTT
V: TRBV7-8; D: -; J: TRBJ1-2; size: -; CDR3: CASSLAIPGNGYTF; DNA: TGTGCCAGCAGCTTAGCGATACCAGGGAATGGCTACACCTTC
V: TRBV18; D: TRBD1; J: TRBJ1-5; size: -; CDR3: CASSIGQGRGLRNQPQHF; DNA: TGTGCCAGCTCGATCGGACAGGGACGGGGATTGCGCAATCAGCCCCAGCATTTT
V: TRBV5-8; D: -; J: TRBJ2-3; size: -; CDR3: CASSSDSASSTDTQYF; DNA: TGTGCCAGCAGCTCGGACAGCGCCTCTAGCACAGATACGCAGTATTTT
V: TRBV28; D: -; J: TRBJ2-5; size: once; CDR3: CASTPRGAGETQYF; DNA: TGTGCCAGCACGCCCCGGGGGGCGGGGGAGACCCAGTACTTC
V: TRBV4-3; D: TRBD1; J: TRBJ2-7; size: -; CDR3: CASSQGLGQGHYEQYF; DNA: TGCGCCAGCAGCCAAGGGCTCGGACAGGGCCACTACGAGCAGTACTTC
V: TRBV7-9; D: -; J: TRBJ2-7; size: -; CDR3: CASSPPILARGDTYEQYF; DNA: TGTGCCAGCAGTCCCCCAATACTAGCCCGGGGTGATACCTACGAGCAGTACTTC
V: TRBV28; D: TRBD2; J: TRBJ2-3; size: -; CDR3: CASSPPGTSGSTDTQYF; DNA: TGTGCCAGCAGTCCCCCCGGGACTAGCGGGAGCACAGATACGCAGTATTTT
V: TRBV20-1; D: -; J: TRBJ1-2; size: -; CDR3: CSASRDGYTF; DNA: TGCAGTGCCAGCAGGGATGGCTACACCTTC
V: TRBV5-4; D: TRBD2; J: TRBJ2-5; size: -; CDR3: CASSFSGTKETQYF; DNA: TGTGCCAGCAGCTTTTCCGGGACTAAGGAGACCCAGTACTTC
V: TRBV2; D: -; J: TRBJ1-1; size: -; CDR3: CASRRLTGYTEAFF; DNA: TGTGCCAGCAGGAGACTGACAGGCTACACTGAAGCTTTCTTT
V: TRBV7-9; D: TRBD1; J: TRBJ1-6; size: -; CDR3: CASSLHSGGGNSPLHF; DNA: TGTGCCAGCAGCTTACATTCAGGGGGCGGTAATTCACCCCTCCACTTT
V: TRBV19; D: -; J: TRBJ1-1; size: -; CDR3: CASSFQTGSTEAFF; DNA: TGTGCCAGTAGCTTTCAAACAGGGTCCACTGAAGCTTTCTTT
V: TRBV19; D: -; J: TRBJ1-1; size: -; CDR3: CATCDGTEAFF; DNA: TGTGCCACCTGTGATGGCACTGAAGCTTTCTTT
V: TRBV30; D: TRBD1; J: TRBJ1-6; size: -; CDR3: CAWSPHPRQGYSPLHF; DNA: TGTGCCTGGAGTCCACACCCCCGACAGGGTTATTCACCCCTCCACTTT
V: TRBV6-5; D: -; J: TRBJ1-5; size: once; CDR3: CASSYSAGVAQHF; DNA: TGTGCCAGCAGTTACTCCGCAGGAGTGGCCCAGCATTTT
V: TRBV28; D: -; J: TRBJ1-4; size: -; CDR3: CASRAPGMGEKLFF; DNA: TGTGCCAGCAGAGCCCCAGGGATGGGTGAAAAACTGTTTTTT
V: TRBV29-1; D: TRBD2; J: TRBJ2-4; size: -; CDR3: CSVRGPGGAKNIQYF; DNA: TGCAGCGTCAGGGGCCCGGGGGGGGCCAAAAACATTCAGTACTTC
V: TRBV4-1; D: TRBD1; J: TRBJ1-2; size: -; CDR3: CASSDPGTGVYGYTF; DNA: TGCGCCAGCAGCGACCCCGGGACAGGGGTTTACGGCTACACCTTC
V: TRBV5-6; D: -; J: TRBJ1-1; size: -; CDR3: CASSSGGKNTEAFF; DNA: TGTGCCAGCAGCTCCGGAGGGAAGAACACTGAAGCTTTCTTT